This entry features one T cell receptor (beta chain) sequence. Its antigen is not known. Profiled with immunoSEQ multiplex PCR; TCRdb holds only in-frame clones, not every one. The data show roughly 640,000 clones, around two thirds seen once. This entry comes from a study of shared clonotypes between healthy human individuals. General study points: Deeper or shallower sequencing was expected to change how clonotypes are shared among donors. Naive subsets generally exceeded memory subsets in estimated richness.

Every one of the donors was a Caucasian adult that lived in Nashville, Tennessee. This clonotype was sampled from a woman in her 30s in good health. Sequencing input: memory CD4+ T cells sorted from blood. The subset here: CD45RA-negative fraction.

The CDR3 coding sequence is TGTGCCAGCAGCTTAGCGATAGCCCTAGCGGGGCCTTACAATGAGCAGTTCTTC. Translating gives CASSLAIALAGPYNEQFF. The chain recombines TRBV7-8 with TRBJ2-1, with 9 bases matching TRBD2. Germline lookup yields CDR1 SGHVS and CDR2 FQNEAQ. The CDR3 runs 18 residues. The ends lost 0 bases at V and 4 bases at J; junction bases unmatched: 10.